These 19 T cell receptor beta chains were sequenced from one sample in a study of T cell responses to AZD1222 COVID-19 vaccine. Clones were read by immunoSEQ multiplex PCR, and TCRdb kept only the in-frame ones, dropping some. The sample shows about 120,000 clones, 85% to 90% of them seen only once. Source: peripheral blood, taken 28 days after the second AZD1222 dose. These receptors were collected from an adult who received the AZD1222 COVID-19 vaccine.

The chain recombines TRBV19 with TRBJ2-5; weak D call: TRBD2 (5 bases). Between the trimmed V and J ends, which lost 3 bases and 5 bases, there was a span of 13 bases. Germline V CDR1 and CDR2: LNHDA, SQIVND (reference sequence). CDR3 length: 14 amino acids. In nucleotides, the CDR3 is TGTGCCAGTAGTATTGGGCGGGCGCAGGAGACCCAGTACTTC. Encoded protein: CASSIGRAQETQYF.

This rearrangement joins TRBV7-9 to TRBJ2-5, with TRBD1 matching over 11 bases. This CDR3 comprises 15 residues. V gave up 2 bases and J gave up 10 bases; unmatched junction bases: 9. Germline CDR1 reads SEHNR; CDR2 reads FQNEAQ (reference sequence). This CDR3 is CASSLNLPDRGHQYF. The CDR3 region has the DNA TGTGCCAGCAGCTTAAATCTTCCGGACAGGGGGCACCAGTACTTC. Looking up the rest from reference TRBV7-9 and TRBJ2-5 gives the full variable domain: DTGVSQNPRHKITKRGQNVTFRCDPISEHNRLYWYRQTLGQGPEFLTYFQNEAQLEKSRLLSDRFSAERPKGSFSTLEIQRTEQGDSAMYLCASSLNLPDRGHQYFGPGTRLLVL.

CDR3 in DNA: TGTGCCAGCAGGACCTTCCTCCATACTCGGACAGGGTACCAAAAACTGTTTTTT. As protein: CASRTFLHTRTGYQKLFF. The J gene is TRBJ1-4, the V gene TRBV27; 8 nucleotides agree with TRBD1. CDR1 is MNHEY and CDR2 is SMNVEV in the germline V gene (reference sequence). With V trimmed by 6 bases and J by 9 bases, 21 bases remained unmatched. This CDR3 spans 18 amino acids.

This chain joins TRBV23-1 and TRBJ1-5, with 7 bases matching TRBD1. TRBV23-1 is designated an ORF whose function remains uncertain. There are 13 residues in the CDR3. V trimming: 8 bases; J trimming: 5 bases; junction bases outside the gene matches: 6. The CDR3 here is CASYSTGYQPQHF. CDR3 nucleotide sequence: TGCGCCAGCTATTCGACAGGGTATCAGCCCCAGCATTTT.

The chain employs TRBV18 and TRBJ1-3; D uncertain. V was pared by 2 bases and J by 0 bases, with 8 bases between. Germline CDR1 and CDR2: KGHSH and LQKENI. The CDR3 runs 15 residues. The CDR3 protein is CASSPYESSGNTIYF. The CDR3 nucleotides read TGTGCCAGCTCACCATACGAAAGCTCTGGAAACACCATATATTTT.

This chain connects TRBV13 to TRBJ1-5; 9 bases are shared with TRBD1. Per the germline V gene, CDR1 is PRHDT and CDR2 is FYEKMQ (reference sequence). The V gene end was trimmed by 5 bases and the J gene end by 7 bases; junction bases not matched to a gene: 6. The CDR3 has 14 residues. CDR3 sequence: CASSPGQGVQPQHF. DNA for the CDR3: TGTGCCAGCAGCCCGGGACAGGGAGTACAGCCCCAGCATTTT.

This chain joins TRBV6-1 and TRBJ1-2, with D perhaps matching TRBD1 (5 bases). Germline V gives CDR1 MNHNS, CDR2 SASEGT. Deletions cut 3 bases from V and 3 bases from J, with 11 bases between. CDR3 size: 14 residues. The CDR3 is CASSDWQGYYGYTF. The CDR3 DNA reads TGTGCCAGCAGTGATTGGCAGGGCTACTATGGCTACACCTTC.

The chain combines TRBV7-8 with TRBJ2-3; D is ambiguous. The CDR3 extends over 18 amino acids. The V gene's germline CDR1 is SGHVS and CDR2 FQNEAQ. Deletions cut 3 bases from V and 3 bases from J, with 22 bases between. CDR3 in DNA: TGTGCCAGCAGCTTCCTCCGAGGATTCACCAGGTCGACAGATACGCAGTATTTT. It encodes CASSFLRGFTRSTDTQYF.

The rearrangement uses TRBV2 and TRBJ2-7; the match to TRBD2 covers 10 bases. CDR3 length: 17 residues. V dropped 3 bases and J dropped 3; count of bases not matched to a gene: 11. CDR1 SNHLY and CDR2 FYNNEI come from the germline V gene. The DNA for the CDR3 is TGTGCCAGCAGTGATTCGGGCTTGGCTAGCGGGAGCTACGAGCAGTACTTC. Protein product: CASSDSGLASGSYEQYF.

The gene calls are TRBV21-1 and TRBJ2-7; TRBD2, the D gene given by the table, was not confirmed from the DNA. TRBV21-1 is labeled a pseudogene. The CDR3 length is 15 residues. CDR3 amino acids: CASSEVCGRDYEQYF. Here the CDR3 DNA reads TGTGCCAGCAGTGAAGTTTGCGGGAGAGACTACGAGCAGTACTTC.

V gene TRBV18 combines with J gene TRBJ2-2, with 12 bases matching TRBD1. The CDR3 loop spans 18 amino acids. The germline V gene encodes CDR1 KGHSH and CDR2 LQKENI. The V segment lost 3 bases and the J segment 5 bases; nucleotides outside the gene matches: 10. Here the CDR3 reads CASSPNTMGQGATGELFF. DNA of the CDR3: TGTGCCAGCTCACCCAACACCATGGGACAGGGGGCAACCGGGGAGCTGTTTTTT.

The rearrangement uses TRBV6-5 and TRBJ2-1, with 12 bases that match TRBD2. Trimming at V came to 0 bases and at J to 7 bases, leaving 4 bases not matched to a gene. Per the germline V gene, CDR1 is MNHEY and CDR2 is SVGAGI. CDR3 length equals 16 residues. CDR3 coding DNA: TGTGCCAGCAGTTACTCTCCCCTAGCGGGAGGGAATGAGCAGTTCTTC. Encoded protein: CASSYSPLAGGNEQFF.

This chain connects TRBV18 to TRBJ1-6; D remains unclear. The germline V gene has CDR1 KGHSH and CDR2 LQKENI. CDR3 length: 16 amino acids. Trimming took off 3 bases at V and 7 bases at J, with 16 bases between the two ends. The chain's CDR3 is CASSPSGVSSNSPLHF. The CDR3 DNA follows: TGTGCCAGCTCACCTTCGGGTGTATCGTCAAATTCACCCCTCCACTTT.

The CDR3 bases are TGTGCCAGCAGTTTAACCCAGAGAAATGAAAAACTGTTTTTT. It codes for CASSLTQRNEKLFF. The chain recombines TRBV27 with TRBJ1-4, with D unclear. V was trimmed by 2 bases and J by 5 bases, leaving 9 bases between them. Germline V gene sequence: CDR1 MNHEY, CDR2 SMNVEV (reference sequence). There are 14 residues in the CDR3.

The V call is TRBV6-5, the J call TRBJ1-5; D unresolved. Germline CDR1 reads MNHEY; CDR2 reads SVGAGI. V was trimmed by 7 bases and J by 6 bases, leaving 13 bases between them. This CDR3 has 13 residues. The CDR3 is CASTSGARQPQHF. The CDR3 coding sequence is TGTGCCAGCACCTCAGGTGCCCGTCAGCCCCAGCATTTT.

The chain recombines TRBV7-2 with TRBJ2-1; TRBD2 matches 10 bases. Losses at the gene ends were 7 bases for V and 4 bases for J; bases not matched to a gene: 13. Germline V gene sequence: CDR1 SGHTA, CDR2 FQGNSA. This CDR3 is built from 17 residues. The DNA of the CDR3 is TGTGCCAGCACCCGGGCAAGCGGGGGGGCCCTATACAATGAGCAGTTCTTC. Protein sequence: CASTRASGGALYNEQFF.

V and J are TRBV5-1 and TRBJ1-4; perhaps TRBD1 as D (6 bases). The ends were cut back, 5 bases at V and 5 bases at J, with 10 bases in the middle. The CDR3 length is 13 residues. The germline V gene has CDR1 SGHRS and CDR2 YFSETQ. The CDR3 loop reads CASRDSQNEKLFF. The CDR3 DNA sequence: TGCGCCAGCAGGGACAGCCAGAATGAAAAACTGTTTTTT.

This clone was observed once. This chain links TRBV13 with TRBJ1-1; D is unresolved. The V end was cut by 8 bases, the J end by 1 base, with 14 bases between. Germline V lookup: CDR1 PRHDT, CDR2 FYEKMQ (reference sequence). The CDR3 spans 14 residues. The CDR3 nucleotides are TGTGCCAGCTCCACCGGGCGCGCGAACACTGAAGCTTTCTTT. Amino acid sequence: CASSTGRANTEAFF. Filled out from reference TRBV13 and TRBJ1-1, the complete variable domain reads AAGVIQSPRHLIKEKRETATLKCYPIPRHDTVYWYQQGPGQDPQFLISFYEKMQSDKGSIPDRFSAQQFSDYHSELNMSSLELGDSALYFCASSTGRANTEAFFGQGTRLTVV.

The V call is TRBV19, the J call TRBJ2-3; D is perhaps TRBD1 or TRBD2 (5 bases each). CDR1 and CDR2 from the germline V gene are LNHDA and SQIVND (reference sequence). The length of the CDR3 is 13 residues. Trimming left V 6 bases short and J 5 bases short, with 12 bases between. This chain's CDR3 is CASRRDGEDTQYF. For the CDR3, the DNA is TGTGCCAGTAGAAGGGACGGGGAAGATACGCAGTATTTT. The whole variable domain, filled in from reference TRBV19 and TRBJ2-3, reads DGGITQSPKYLFRKEGQNVTLSCEQNLNHDAMYWYRQDPGQGLRLIYYSQIVNDFQKGDIAEGYSVSREKKESFPLTVTSAQKNPTAFYLCASRRDGEDTQYFGPGTRLTVL.